This T cell receptor (beta chain) came from a study of cytomegalovirus exposure and HLA in healthy donors. Points from the study as a whole: Among donors in an Asian-associated ancestry cluster, a later analysis reportedly found fewer N-insertions than the approximately 700-donor mean. Trimming of TCR beta V- and J-genes showed a link, identified in a later analysis, to a missense DCLRE1C variant. From TCR beta sequences, most subjects' HLA-A and HLA-B alleles were reportedly predicted accurately.

PCR involved 60 Vbeta and 13 Jbeta primers. Original methodology: Later analysis identified 65 million to 80 million unique TCR beta chains, about 10 million shared. Here immunoSEQ multiplex PCR was the method, and the copy in TCRdb shows in-frame clones only, minus some. V and J calls and clone size are given by that table; D and trimming were obtained from the DNA. The sample carries about 65,000 clones, roughly 78% recorded once. The germline V gene encodes CDR1 LNHNV and CDR2 YYDKDF (reference sequence). V was pared by 4 bases and J by 12 bases, with 10 bases of the junction left unmatched. CDR3 size: 14 residues. About this clone itself: Its specificity is unknown.

Sequencing was done on a sample of PBMCs. J is TRBJ2-1 and V is TRBV15, with 9 nucleotides matching TRBD1. The receptor was isolated from a woman aged 25-40 years in good health and CMV-seronegative. CDR3 sequence (DNA): TGTGCCACCAGCACGTCTTCCGGGACAGGGAGGCAGTTCTTC. Encoded protein: CATSTSSGTGRQFF. Full variable domain (rest looked up from reference TRBV15 and TRBJ2-1): DAMVIQNPRYQVTQFGKPVTLSCSQTLNHNVMYWYQQKSSQAPKLLFHYYDKDFNNEADTPDNFQSRRPNTSFCFLDIRSPGLGDTAMYLCATSTSSGTGRQFFGPGTRLTVL.